A single T cell receptor beta chain is shown here with its context. What it binds is unknown. This sample was taken from a study of CXCR3-negative and CXCR3-positive naive CD8 T cells. Findings and limits, study-wide: Memory CD8+ cells showed much lower diversity, while both naive subsets were comparably high.

The CDR3 has 13 residues. Looked up from germline, CDR1 is SGHTA and CDR2 is FQGTGA. The authors made the TRB cDNA libraries by 5' RACE using UMI labels. From its re-call of the 5' RACE reads, TCRdb lists each CDR3 protein once, without DNA. The sample includes 20,000 to 30,000 distinct CDR3 sequences. Sequencing input: naive CXCR3- CD8+ T cells from blood. Stated subset: CD45RO-CCR7+CD27+CD95- naive CD8+ T cells lacking CXCR3 (TNR3-). The chain has TRBV7-3 and TRBJ2-7; the TCRdb call, TRBD1, lacks DNA for checking. The receptor's source is a human donor in good health. Some clones in this sample may be carry-over from other donors' samples. This CDR3 reads CASRGQGTYEQYF.